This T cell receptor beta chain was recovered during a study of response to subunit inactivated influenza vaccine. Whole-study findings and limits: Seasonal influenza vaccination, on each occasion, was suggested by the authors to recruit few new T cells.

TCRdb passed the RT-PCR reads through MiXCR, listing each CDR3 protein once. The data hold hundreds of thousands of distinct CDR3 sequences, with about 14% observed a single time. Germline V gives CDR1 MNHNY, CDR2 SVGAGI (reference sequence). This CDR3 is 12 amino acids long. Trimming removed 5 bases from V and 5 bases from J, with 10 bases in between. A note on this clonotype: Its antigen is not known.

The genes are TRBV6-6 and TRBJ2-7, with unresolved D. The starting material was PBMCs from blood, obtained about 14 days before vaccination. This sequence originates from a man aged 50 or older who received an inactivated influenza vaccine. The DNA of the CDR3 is TGTGCCAGCAGTCCCACAATCCACGAGCAGTACTTC. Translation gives CASSPTIHEQYF.